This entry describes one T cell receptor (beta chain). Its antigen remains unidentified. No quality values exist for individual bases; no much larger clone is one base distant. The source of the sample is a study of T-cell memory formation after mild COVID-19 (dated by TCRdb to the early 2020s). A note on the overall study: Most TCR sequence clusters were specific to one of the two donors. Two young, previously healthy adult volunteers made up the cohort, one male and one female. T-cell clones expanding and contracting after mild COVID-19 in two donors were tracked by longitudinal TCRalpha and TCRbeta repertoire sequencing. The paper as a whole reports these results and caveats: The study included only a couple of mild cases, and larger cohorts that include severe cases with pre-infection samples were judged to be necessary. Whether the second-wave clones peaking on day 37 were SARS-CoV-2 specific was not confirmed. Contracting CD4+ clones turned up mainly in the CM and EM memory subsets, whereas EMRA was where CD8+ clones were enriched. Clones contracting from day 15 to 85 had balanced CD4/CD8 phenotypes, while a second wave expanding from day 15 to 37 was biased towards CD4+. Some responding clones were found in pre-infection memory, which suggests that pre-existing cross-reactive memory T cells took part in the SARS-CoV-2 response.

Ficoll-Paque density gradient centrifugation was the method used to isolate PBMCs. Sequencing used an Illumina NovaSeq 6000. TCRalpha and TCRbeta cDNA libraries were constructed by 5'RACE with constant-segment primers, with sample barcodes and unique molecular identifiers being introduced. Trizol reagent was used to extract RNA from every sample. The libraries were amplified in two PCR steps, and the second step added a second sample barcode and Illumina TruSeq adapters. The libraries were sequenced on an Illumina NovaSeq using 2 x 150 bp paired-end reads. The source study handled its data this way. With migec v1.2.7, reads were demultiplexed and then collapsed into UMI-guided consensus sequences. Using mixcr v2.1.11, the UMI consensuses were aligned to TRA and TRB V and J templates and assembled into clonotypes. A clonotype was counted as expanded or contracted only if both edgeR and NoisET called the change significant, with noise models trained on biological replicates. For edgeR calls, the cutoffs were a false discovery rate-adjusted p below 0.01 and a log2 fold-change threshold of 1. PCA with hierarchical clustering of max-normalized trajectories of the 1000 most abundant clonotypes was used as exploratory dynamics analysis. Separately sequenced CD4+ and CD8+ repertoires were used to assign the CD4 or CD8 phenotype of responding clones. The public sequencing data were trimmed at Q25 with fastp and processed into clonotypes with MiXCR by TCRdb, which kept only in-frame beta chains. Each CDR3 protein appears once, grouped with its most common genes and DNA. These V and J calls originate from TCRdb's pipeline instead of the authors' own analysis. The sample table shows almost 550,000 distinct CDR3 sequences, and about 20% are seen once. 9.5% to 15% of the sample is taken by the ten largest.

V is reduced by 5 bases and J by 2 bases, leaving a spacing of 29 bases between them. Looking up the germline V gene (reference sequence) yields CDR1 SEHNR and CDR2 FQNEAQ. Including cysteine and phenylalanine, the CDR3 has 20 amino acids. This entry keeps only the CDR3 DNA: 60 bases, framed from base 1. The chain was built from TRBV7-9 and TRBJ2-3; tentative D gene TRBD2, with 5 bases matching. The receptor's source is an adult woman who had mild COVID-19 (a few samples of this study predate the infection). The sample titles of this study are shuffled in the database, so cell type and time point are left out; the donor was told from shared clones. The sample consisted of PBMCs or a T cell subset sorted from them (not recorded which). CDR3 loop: CASSPIIAVGASKDTDTQYF. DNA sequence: TGTGCCAGCAGCCCTATAATAGCCGTCGGCGCTAGCAAAGACACAGATACGCAGTATTTT.